One sample yielded the 27 T cell receptor beta chains listed below, sequenced in a study of blood T cell repertoires in COVID-19. This table comes from immunoSEQ multiplex PCR, and its TCRdb copy is limited to in-frame clones, with some not included. Of 150,000 to 200,000 clones listed, about four fifths are singletons. The sequencing sample was made of peripheral blood. Receptors were obtained from a woman aged 70-85 years with acute or convalescent COVID-19.

This clone has just one count. This CDR3 is CASSLVRGGYTF. DNA of the CDR3: TGTGCCAGCAGCTTGGTCAGGGGAGGCTACACCTTC. The chain combines TRBV5-6 with TRBJ1-2; perhaps TRBD1 as D (6 bases). CDR3 length: 12 amino acids. Trimming took 0 bases from V and 8 from J, leaving 8 bases between them. CDR1 is SGHDT and CDR2 is YYEEEE in the germline V gene.

The CDR3, as DNA: TGTGCCAGCAGACTATCCGGGACAACGGGACAGCCCCAGCATTTT. As protein: CASRLSGTTGQPQHF. V is TRBV28 and J is TRBJ1-5; possible D gene TRBD1, 6 bases. The length of the CDR3 is 15 residues. V lost 6 bases and J 7 bases, leaving 19 bases between the germline ends. The germline gives CDR1 MDHEN, CDR2 SYDVKM.

The CDR3 spells CATEPGTSDSYEQYF. In DNA, the CDR3 is TGTGCCACCGAGCCCGGGACTAGCGACTCCTACGAGCAGTACTTC. The chain employs TRBV15 and TRBJ2-7; the match to TRBD2 covers 10 bases. The V gene's germline CDR1 is LNHNV and CDR2 YYDKDF (reference sequence). CDR3 length equals 15 residues. The V and J ends lost 8 bases and 0 bases, in that order; junction bases with no gene match: 7.

This clone occurred a few times. This chain connects TRBV6-5 to TRBJ2-5, with 8 bases aligning to TRBD2. This CDR3 has 15 residues. The V gene's germline CDR1 is MNHEY and CDR2 SVGAGI. V was pared by 2 bases and J by 3 bases, with 5 bases of the junction left unmatched. This CDR3 reads CASSYVSAGEETQYF. The CDR3 DNA reads TGTGCCAGCAGTTACGTTTCAGCGGGAGAAGAGACCCAGTACTTC.

The gene calls are TRBV5-4 and TRBJ2-3, with D perhaps TRBD2 (7 bases). Trimming removed 4 bases at V and 5 bases at J, with 23 bases between. Germline V gene sequence: CDR1 SGHNT, CDR2 YYREEE (reference sequence). The CDR3 is made up of 17 amino acids. CDR3 sequence reads: CASSPSRGRGWKDTQYF. CDR3 sequence (DNA): TGTGCCAGCAGCCCCTCCCGGGGGCGGGGGTGGAAAGATACGCAGTATTTT.

This chain connects TRBV19 to TRBJ1-1, with a possible D match to TRBD1 (6 bases). Germline CDR1 reads LNHDA; CDR2 reads SQIVND (reference sequence). The length of the CDR3 is 15 residues. Trimming shortened V by 6 bases and J by 3 bases, and 17 bases separated the two germline ends. The CDR3, as DNA: TGTGCCAGTAGCGCCGTTAGGGGGTGGGACACTGAAGCTTTCTTT. Its translation is CASSAVRGWDTEAFF.

The chain is built from TRBV11-2 and TRBJ1-2; possible D gene TRBD1, 5 bases. Germline lookup yields CDR1 SGHAT and CDR2 FQNNGV. Between the trimmed V and J ends, which lost 0 bases and 1 base, there was a span of 9 bases. CDR3 length: 15 residues. CDR3: CASSLDRVFNYGYTF. The CDR3 bases are TGTGCCAGCAGCTTAGACAGGGTTTTTAACTATGGCTACACCTTC.

V usage is TRBV14 and J usage is TRBJ2-7; the match to TRBD1 covers 11 bases. Germline lookup yields CDR1 SGHDN and CDR2 FVKESK. CDR3 length: 15 residues. The V and J ends lost 3 bases and 3 bases, in that order; junction bases with no gene match: 4. CDR3 sequence (DNA): TGTGCCAGCAGCCATCTAGGGACAGGGGGCTACGAGCAGTACTTC. Translated, it gives CASSHLGTGGYEQYF.

The chain combines TRBV28 with TRBJ1-3; 10 bases agree with TRBD1. Per the germline V gene, CDR1 is MDHEN and CDR2 is SYDVKM. The CDR3 extends over 16 amino acids. The junction had 8 bases not matched to a gene; V was cut back by 5 bases and J by 4 bases. This CDR3 reads CASSPGDRGTGNTIYF. The CDR3 DNA follows: TGTGCCAGCAGTCCCGGGGACAGGGGAACCGGAAACACCATATATTTT.

J is TRBJ1-5 and V is TRBV6-1; TRBD1 matches at 7 bases. The germline CDR1 and CDR2 sequences are MNHNS and SASEGT. This CDR3 spans 15 amino acids. The J segment lost 1 base and the V segment lost 3 bases, leaving 3 bases of the junction unmatched. CDR3 DNA sequence: TGTGCCAGCAGTGAGGTGGACAGGAGCAATCAGCCCCAGCATTTT. This gives the protein CASSEVDRSNQPQHF.

This clone was seen a few times. The chain joins TRBV4-2 to TRBJ1-3; D might be TRBD1 (6 bases). Germline CDR1 and CDR2: LGHNA and YNFKEQ. The V and J ends lost 0 bases and 2 bases respectively, with 20 bases between them. CDR3 size: 19 residues. This chain's CDR3 is CASSQEGDTSSNTGNTIYF. Here the CDR3 DNA reads TGTGCCAGCAGCCAAGAAGGGGACACCAGTTCTAATACTGGAAACACCATATATTTT.

This sequence joins TRBV7-9 and TRBJ2-7; 7 bases agree with TRBD1. V trimming: 3 bases; J trimming: 7 bases; junction bases outside the gene matches: 9. The CDR3 consists of 14 residues. Germline values: CDR1 SEHNR, CDR2 FQNEAQ (reference sequence). The CDR3 region has the DNA TGTGCCAGCAGCTTGGCAGGACAGGTAGAGGAGCAGTACTTC. Protein: CASSLAGQVEEQYF.

The rearrangement uses TRBV5-5 and TRBJ2-3; a possible D gene is TRBD2 (6 bases). Germline values: CDR1 SGHKS, CDR2 YYEKEE (reference sequence). The CDR3 loop spans 15 amino acids. The V end lost 6 bases, the J end lost 5 bases, and 19 bases lay between the germline ends. For the CDR3, the DNA is TGTGCCAGCAACCCCGGGACTGTAGCCGTAGATACGCAGTATTTT. It translates to CASNPGTVAVDTQYF.

The chain employs TRBV5-4 and TRBJ2-5; TRBD2 is a possible D gene (6 bases). The CDR3 runs 16 residues. Germline V CDR1 and CDR2: SGHNT, YYREEE (reference sequence). V was shortened by 4 bases and J by 1 base, with 17 bases between the two germline ends. CDR3 nucleotides: TGTGCCAGCAGCCCCCCAAGGGGCGGGGCCCAAGAGACCCAGTACTTC. Amino acid sequence: CASSPPRGGAQETQYF.

Only a few counts were recorded for this clone. The chain uses TRBV15 and TRBJ1-2; 9 bases are shared with TRBD1. The CDR3 totals 16 residues. V trimming: 1 base; J trimming: 6 bases; junction bases outside the gene matches: 9. CDR1 is LNHNV and CDR2 is YYDKDF in the germline V gene (reference sequence). CDR3 sequence: CATSRGEPGQGDGYTF. DNA for the CDR3: TGTGCCACCAGCAGAGGAGAACCGGGACAGGGAGATGGCTACACCTTC.

CDR3 residues: CASSFGSGEETQYF. CDR3 sequence (DNA): TGTGCCAGCAGCTTTGGAAGCGGCGAAGAGACCCAGTACTTC. The chain links TRBV5-4 to TRBJ2-5; D may be TRBD2 (5 bases). The V gene lost 2 bases and the J gene lost 3 bases, with 11 bases spanning the gap. This CDR3 comprises 14 residues. Germline lookup yields CDR1 SGHNT and CDR2 YYREEE (reference sequence).

The chain links TRBV5-4 to TRBJ1-1, with D possibly TRBD1 on 6 matching bases. The V gene's germline CDR1 is SGHNT and CDR2 YYREEE (reference sequence). Trimming cost V 3 bases and J 3 bases, with 15 bases left between them. This CDR3 is built from 15 residues. CDR3: CASSSAGGADTEAFF. The CDR3, as DNA: TGTGCCAGCAGCTCTGCGGGGGGGGCGGACACTGAAGCTTTCTTT.

The chain employs TRBV2 and TRBJ2-1; 7 bases line up with TRBD1. Germline V gene data show CDR1 as SNHLY and CDR2 as FYNNEI. CDR3 length: 16 amino acids. V trimming: 5 bases; J trimming: 2 bases; junction bases outside the gene matches: 9. The chain's CDR3 is CASSQGELETYNEQFF. Here the CDR3 DNA reads TGTGCCAGCAGTCAGGGGGAATTGGAAACCTACAATGAGCAGTTCTTC.

The chain uses TRBV12-3 or TRBV12-4 and TRBJ1-5; D perhaps matches TRBD1 (5 bases). CDR3 length: 12 residues. Trimming left V 4 bases short and J 7 bases short, with 8 bases between. The CDR3 DNA reads TGTGCCAGCAGTTACGGGGGGCAGCCCCAGCATTTT. Translated: CASSYGGQPQHF.

This clone is a singleton in its sample. This chain joins TRBV6-1 and TRBJ2-2; D might be TRBD1 (5 bases). Trimming removed 6 bases from V and 0 bases from J, with 11 bases in between. Looked up from germline, CDR1 is MNHNS and CDR2 is SASEGT. The CDR3 extends over 15 amino acids. The CDR3 region has the DNA TGTGCCAGCAGCAGAGACAGTACGAACACCGGGGAGCTGTTTTTT. Translating it yields CASSRDSTNTGELFF.

The chain has TRBV4-1 and TRBJ2-5; a possible D gene is TRBD1 (5 bases). Germline CDR1 and CDR2: MGHRA and YSYEKL. V dropped 1 base and J dropped 5 bases, with 20 bases sitting between them. There are 17 residues in the CDR3. CDR3 sequence: CASSQGPRQGRHETQYF. As DNA, the CDR3 is TGCGCCAGCAGCCAAGGGCCGCGGCAGGGAAGGCACGAGACCCAGTACTTC.

This rearrangement joins TRBV4-2 to TRBJ2-5; 7 bases are shared with TRBD1. Germline lookup yields CDR1 LGHNA and CDR2 YNFKEQ. Trimming took 0 bases from V and 5 from J; bases not matched to a gene: 6. The CDR3 sequence is 15 residues long. CDR3 coding DNA: TGTGCCAGCAGCCAAGAGCACAGGGGTTCGGAGACCCAGTACTTC. Its protein is CASSQEHRGSETQYF.

This clone was observed once. The rearrangement joins TRBV6-1 to TRBJ1-6, with 7 bases matching TRBD1. Germline assignment: CDR1 MNHNS and CDR2 SASEGT. V gave up 3 bases and J gave up 5 bases; unmatched junction bases: 4. CDR3 size: 15 residues. The CDR3 nucleotides read TGTGCCAGCAGTGATACAGGGGCGGATAATTCACCCCTCCACTTT. Its translation is CASSDTGADNSPLHF.

The rearrangement joins TRBV12-3 or TRBV12-4 to TRBJ1-5; TRBD1 aligns across 8 bases. The CDR3 covers 13 residues. J was trimmed by 4 bases and V by 6 bases; bases with no gene match: 2. This CDR3 is CASRDRANQPQHF. CDR3 sequence (DNA): TGTGCCAGCAGGGACAGGGCGAATCAGCCCCAGCATTTT.

The V gene is TRBV28, the J gene TRBJ2-5; no clear D. The CDR3 covers 13 residues. Germline CDR1 is MDHEN and CDR2 is SYDVKM. The V end lost 7 bases, the J end lost 2 bases, and 11 bases lay between the germline ends. This CDR3 is CASTQTPQETQYF. The CDR3 region has the DNA TGTGCCAGCACCCAGACTCCTCAAGAGACCCAGTACTTC.

The CDR3 is CASVWGVGTEAFF. Written as DNA, the CDR3 is TGTGCCAGCGTTTGGGGGGTAGGCACTGAAGCTTTCTTT. The V call is TRBV7-9, the J call TRBJ1-1, with D possibly TRBD1 on 5 matching bases. V was trimmed by 8 bases and J by 4 bases, leaving 14 bases between them. The CDR3 is 13 residues long. Germline CDR1 reads SEHNR; CDR2 reads FQNEAQ (reference sequence).

The V and J genes are TRBV28 and TRBJ1-2, with TRBD1 matching 7 bases. V was clipped by 5 bases and J by 2 bases; unmatched bases: 8. The CDR3 totals 15 residues. Germline assignment: CDR1 MDHEN and CDR2 SYDVKM. The CDR3 nucleotides read TGTGCCAGCAGTCCGCGGACAGGAAGGAACTATGGCTACACCTTC. It codes for CASSPRTGRNYGYTF.